The T cell receptor beta chain described here comes from a study of vaccination effects on CD4 cells after COVID-19. V gave up 0 bases and J gave up 3 bases, with 9 bases separating them. In germline, CDR1 is SGDLS, CDR2 YYNGEE. CDR3 size: 14 residues. The protocol was immunoSEQ multiplex PCR, while the TCRdb copy is restricted to in-frame clones and leaves out a portion. In the table there are about 23,000 clones, 65% to 80% of which are singletons. On this clone itself: The target antigen is unknown.

Antigen-specific CD4+ T cell clonotypes were called by their expansion after viral peptide-pool culture in ViraFEST. Isolation of CD4+ T cells took place after 10 days of culture. None of these healthy vaccinees had been infected with SARS-CoV-2 before vaccination. Replacing half the medium with IL-2 medium was done on days 3 and 7. Sequences were derived from CD4+ T cells from PBMCs cultured with HCoV-NL63 spike peptides, sampled before COVID-19 vaccination. The source is a human donor who received a COVID-19 vaccine. The chain joins TRBV9 to TRBJ1-1; D is ambiguous. The CDR3 region is CASSVASDYTEAFF. The DNA of the CDR3 is TGTGCCAGCAGCGTAGCTTCGGATTACACTGAAGCTTTCTTT. The entire variable domain, with the rest obtained from reference TRBV9 and TRBJ1-1, is as follows: DSGVTQTPKHLITATGQRVTLRCSPRSGDLSVYWYQQSLDQGLQFLIQYYNGEERAKGNILERFSAQQFPDLHSELNLSSLELGDSALYFCASSVASDYTEAFFGQGTRLTVV.